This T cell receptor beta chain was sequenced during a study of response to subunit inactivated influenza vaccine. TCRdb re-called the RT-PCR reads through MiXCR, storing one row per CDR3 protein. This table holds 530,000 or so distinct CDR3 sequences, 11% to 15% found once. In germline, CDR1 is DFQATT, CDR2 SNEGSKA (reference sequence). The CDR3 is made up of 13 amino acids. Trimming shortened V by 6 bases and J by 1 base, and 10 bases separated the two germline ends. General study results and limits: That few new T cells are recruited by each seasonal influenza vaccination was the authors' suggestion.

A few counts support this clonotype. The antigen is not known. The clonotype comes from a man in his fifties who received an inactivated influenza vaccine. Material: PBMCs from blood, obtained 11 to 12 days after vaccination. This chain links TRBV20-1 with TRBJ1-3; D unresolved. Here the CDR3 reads CSAGIPSGNTIYF. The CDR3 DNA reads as TGCAGTGCGGGAATACCTTCTGGAAACACCATATATTTT.